This T cell receptor (beta chain) was documented in a study of technical replicates of blood from a handful of donors. The method was immunoSEQ multiplex PCR; TCRdb's version includes in-frame clones alone and lacks a portion of them. The table includes more than 90,000 clones, approximately 96% detected once. Germline CDR1 is SGHTA and CDR2 is FQGTGA. Trimming took 5 bases from V and 6 from J, leaving 7 bases between them. This CDR3 contains 12 residues. The specimen was T cells isolated from PBMCs. The TCR was taken from a human donor in good health. The chain couples TRBV7-3 to TRBJ2-2, with D hard to call. The CDR3 DNA sequence: TGTGCCAGCAGCCCTTATGCCGGGGAGCTGTTTTTT. This gives the protein CASSPYAGELFF.